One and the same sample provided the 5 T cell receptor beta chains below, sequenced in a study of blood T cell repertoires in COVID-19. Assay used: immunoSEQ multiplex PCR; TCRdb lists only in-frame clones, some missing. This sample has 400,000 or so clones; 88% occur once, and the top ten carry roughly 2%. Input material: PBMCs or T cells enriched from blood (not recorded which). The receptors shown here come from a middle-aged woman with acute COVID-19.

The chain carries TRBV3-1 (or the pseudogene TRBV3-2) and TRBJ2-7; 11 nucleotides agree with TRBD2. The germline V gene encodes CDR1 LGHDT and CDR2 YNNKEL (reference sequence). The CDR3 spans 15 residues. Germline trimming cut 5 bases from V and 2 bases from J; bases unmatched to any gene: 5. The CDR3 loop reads CASSWLAGGPYEQYF. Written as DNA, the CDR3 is TGTGCCAGCAGCTGGCTAGCGGGGGGCCCCTACGAGCAGTACTTC.

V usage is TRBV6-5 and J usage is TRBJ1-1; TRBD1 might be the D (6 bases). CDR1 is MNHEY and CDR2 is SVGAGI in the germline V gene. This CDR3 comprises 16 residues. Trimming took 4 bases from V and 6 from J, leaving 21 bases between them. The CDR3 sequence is CASSSYPQRQAAEAFF. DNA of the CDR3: TGTGCCAGCAGTTCCTACCCACAGAGACAGGCCGCTGAAGCTTTCTTT.

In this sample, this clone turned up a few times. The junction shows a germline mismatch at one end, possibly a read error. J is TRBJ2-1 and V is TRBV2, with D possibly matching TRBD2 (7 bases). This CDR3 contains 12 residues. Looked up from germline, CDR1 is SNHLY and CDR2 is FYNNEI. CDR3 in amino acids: CASTPEAAGALF. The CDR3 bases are TGTGCCAGCACTCCCGAGGCGGCGGGGGCCCTCTTC.

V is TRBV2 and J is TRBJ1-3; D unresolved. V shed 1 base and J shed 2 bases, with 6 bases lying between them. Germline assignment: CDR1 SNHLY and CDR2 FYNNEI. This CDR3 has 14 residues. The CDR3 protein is CASSEGRAGNTIYF. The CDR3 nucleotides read TGTGCCAGCAGTGAAGGTCGGGCTGGAAACACCATATATTTT.

Here the CDR3 DNA reads TGTGCCAGCAGTGAAGGACAGTACACTTATAATTCACCCCTCCACTTT. Amino acids: CASSEGQYTYNSPLHF. The chain uses TRBV6-1 and TRBJ1-6; D might be TRBD1 (5 bases). Germline V gene data show CDR1 as MNHNS and CDR2 as SASEGT. V lost 1 base, J lost 4 bases, and 11 bases lay in between. The CDR3 sequence is 16 residues long.